This T cell receptor (beta chain) was documented in a study of T cells in Graves' hyperthyroidism and ophthalmopathy. The study, taken as a whole, reports: Before onset, ophthalmopathy was predicted by the model a median roughly 6.8 months earlier. Among thyroid clonotypes expanded above 0.001, most also appeared in blood.

Unmatched junction bases numbered 16, after V lost 5 bases and J lost 7 bases. Germline V gene sequence: CDR1 SGHTS, CDR2 YDEGEE. The CDR3 totals 16 residues. The TCR beta CDR3 regions underwent amplification using RNA transcripts as the source. The HTBI primer set drove a first-round RT-PCR of the TCR CDR3. TCRdb used MiXCR to reprocess the multiplex PCR reads, holding one entry per CDR3 protein. The table shows about 260,000 distinct CDR3 sequences, with roughly 17% occurring only once. Ophthalmopathy cases met thresholds of Clinical Activity Score at least 3, NOSPECS grade at least 4 and duration under 3 months. Uncontrolled infection, other autoimmune disease, pregnancy or lactation led to exclusion. On this clonotype itself: Its specificity is unknown.

The chain employs TRBV5-8 and TRBJ2-7; TRBD1 agrees at 9 bases. This TCR came from a woman younger than 30 with Graves' ophthalmopathy. The sequenced sample consisted of blood. In DNA, the CDR3 is TGTGCCAGCAGTCCGAAGCCCGGGACAGGGACTGAGGAGCAGTACTTC. It codes for CASSPKPGTGTEEQYF. The variable domain in full, completed from reference TRBV5-8 and TRBJ2-7, reads EAGVTQSPTHLIKTRGQQATLRCSPISGHTSVYWYQQALGLGLQFLLWYDEGEERNRGNFPPRFSGRQFPNYSSELNVNALELEDSALYLCASSPKPGTGTEEQYFGPGTRLTVT.